This TCR beta chain was documented in a study of blood T cell repertoires in COVID-19. In the source study's methods: How many nucleated cells were present was estimated from reference gene primer amplification. Sequenced by immunoSEQ multiplex PCR; TCRdb stores in-frame clones only, minus some. V and J calls and clone size follow that table, whereas D and trimming were derived from the DNA. The sample has about 50,000 clones, approximately 80% seen once. The sample consisted of peripheral blood. The receptor comes from a man aged 70-80 years with active or convalescent COVID-19.

In DNA, the CDR3 is TGTGCCAGCAGTAGACTAGCGGGGGGGTTAGATGAGCAGTTCTTC. Protein sequence: CASSRLAGGLDEQFF. The chain has TRBV11-1 and TRBJ2-1; TRBD2 aligns across 14 bases. This CDR3 is built from 15 residues. The germline gives CDR1 SGHAT, CDR2 FQDESV (reference sequence). V was clipped by 6 bases and J by 8 bases; unmatched bases: 6.